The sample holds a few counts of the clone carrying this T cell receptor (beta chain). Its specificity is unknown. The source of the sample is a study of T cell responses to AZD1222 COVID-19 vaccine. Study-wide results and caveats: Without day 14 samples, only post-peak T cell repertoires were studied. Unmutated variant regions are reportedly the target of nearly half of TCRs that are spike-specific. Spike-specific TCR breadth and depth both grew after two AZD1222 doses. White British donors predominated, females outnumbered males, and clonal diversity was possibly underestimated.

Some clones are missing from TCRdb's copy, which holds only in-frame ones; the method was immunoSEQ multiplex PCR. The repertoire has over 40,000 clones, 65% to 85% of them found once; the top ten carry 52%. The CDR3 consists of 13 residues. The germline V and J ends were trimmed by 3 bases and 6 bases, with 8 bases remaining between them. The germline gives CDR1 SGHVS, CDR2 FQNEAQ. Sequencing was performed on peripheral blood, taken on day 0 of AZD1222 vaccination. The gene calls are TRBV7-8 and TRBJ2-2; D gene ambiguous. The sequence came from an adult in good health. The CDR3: CASSLSRAGELFF. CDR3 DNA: TGTGCCAGCAGCTTGTCCCGGGCCGGGGAGCTGTTTTTT.